A single sample gave rise to the 10 T cell receptor beta chains below, sequenced in a study of T cell repertoires in cytomegalovirus infection. MiXCR, run by TCRdb on the reads, gives a single entry per CDR3 protein. The table lists about 52,000 distinct CDR3 sequences, around 20% of them singletons. Their antigens remain unidentified. Sequences were derived from CD8+ T cells from cultured PBMCs, sampled from culture after CMV antigen stimulation. The receptors come from a human donor in good health (CMV status not recorded). Some clones in this sample may be carry-over from other donors' samples.

The chain links TRBV6-2 or TRBV6-3 to TRBJ2-4; no reliable D call. There are 14 residues in the CDR3. Germline V gene lookup returns CDR1 MNHEY and CDR2 SVGEGT. V lost 0 bases to trimming and J lost 8 bases, with 11 bases between them. This CDR3 is CASSYSSQDDIQYF. CDR3 sequence (DNA): TGTGCCAGCAGTTACTCCTCCCAAGACGACATTCAGTACTTC.

The DNA for the CDR3 is TGTGCCAGTAGGTCCATGGACGGAGGATACAATGAGCAGTTCTTC. The encoded protein is CASRSMDGGYNEQFF. The chain recombines TRBV19 with TRBJ2-1, with a tentative D call TRBD2 (5 bases). CDR3 length: 15 amino acids. Germline V gene data show CDR1 as LNHDA and CDR2 as SQIVND (reference sequence). Trimming stripped 6 bases from V and 4 bases from J, with 16 bases between. Variable domain in full (rest from reference TRBV19 and TRBJ2-1): DGGITQSPKYLFRKEGQNVTLSCEQNLNHDAMYWYRQDPGQGLRLIYYSQIVNDFQKGDIAEGYSVSREKKESFPLTVTSAQKNPTAFYLCASRSMDGGYNEQFFGPGTRLTVL.

In this sample, this clonotype turned up a few times. V gene TRBV19 combines with J gene TRBJ2-2, with D perhaps TRBD1 (6 bases). The germline V gene encodes CDR1 LNHDA and CDR2 SQIVND (reference sequence). Trimming removed 7 bases at V and 0 bases at J, with 15 bases between. The CDR3 covers 16 residues. The CDR3 spells CASTSLPGANTGELFF. The CDR3 DNA is TGTGCCAGTACCTCACTGCCAGGGGCGAACACCGGGGAGCTGTTTTTT.

The chain has TRBV12-3 or TRBV12-4 and TRBJ1-3; D not certain. Trimming took off 6 bases at V and 8 bases at J, with 8 bases between the two ends. This CDR3 region has 11 residues. CDR3 in DNA: TGTGCCAGCAGCCCAAAATACACCATATATTTT. Encoded protein: CASSPKYTIYF.

The J gene is TRBJ2-7, the V gene TRBV30, with D unresolved. From germline, CDR1 is GTSNPN and CDR2 SVGIG (reference sequence). There are 12 residues in the CDR3. Trimming left V 2 bases short and J 2 bases short, with 7 bases between. The CDR3 reads CAWSPGPYEQYF. The CDR3 coding sequence is TGTGCCTGGAGTCCGGGCCCCTACGAGCAGTACTTC.

This chain connects TRBV7-2 to TRBJ1-2; unclear D gene. Trimming pared 0 bases from V and 4 bases from J, leaving 12 bases between. Germline assignment: CDR1 SGHTA and CDR2 FQGNSA. The CDR3 runs 15 residues. The CDR3 loop reads CASSLATTAVYGYTF. CDR3 bases: TGTGCCAGCAGCTTAGCGACGACGGCGGTCTATGGCTACACCTTC.

This clonotype was counted only a few times. This chain uses TRBV11-2 with TRBJ2-2; maybe TRBD1 (6 bases). Trimming pared 5 bases from V and 2 bases from J, leaving 24 bases between. The CDR3 totals 19 residues. Germline values: CDR1 SGHAT, CDR2 FQNNGV. The CDR3 here is CASSGAGTHDIRNTGELFF. CDR3 nucleotide sequence: TGTGCCAGCAGCGGTGCCGGGACACACGACATCAGAAACACCGGGGAGCTGTTTTTT.

This clonotype was seen a few times. The chain is built from TRBV7-6 and TRBJ2-7, with D possibly being TRBD1 or TRBD2 (7 bases each). The CDR3 length is 14 residues. Germline CDR1 is SGHVS and CDR2 is FNYEAQ. Deletions cut 3 bases from V and 3 bases from J, with 12 bases between. Here the CDR3 DNA reads TGTGCCAGCAGCTTGGGGGGGACAGTCTACGAGCAGTACTTC. Its translation is CASSLGGTVYEQYF. The whole variable domain, remainder taken from reference TRBV7-6 and TRBJ2-7, is GAGVSQSPRYKVTKRGQDVALRCDPISGHVSLYWYRQALGQGPEFLTYFNYEAQQDKSGLPNDRFSAERPEGSISTLTIQRTEQRDSAMYRCASSLGGTVYEQYFGPGTRLTVT.

The rearrangement links TRBV6-2 or TRBV6-3 to TRBJ1-6; D is unclear. This CDR3 contains 12 residues. Germline lookup yields CDR1 MNHEY and CDR2 SVGEGT. V was pared by 2 bases and J by 16 bases, with 12 bases between. The CDR3 loop reads CASSYGREGLHF. Written as DNA, the CDR3 is TGTGCCAGCAGTTACGGCCGGGAAGGTCTCCACTTT.

This clonotype occurred once. The chain carries TRBV29-1 and TRBJ1-1; 7 bases agree with TRBD1. V lost 6 bases and J lost 7; bases outside the gene matches: 11. The germline gives CDR1 SQVTM, CDR2 ANQGSEA. The CDR3 loop spans 13 amino acids. This CDR3 is CSVYLPGQREAFF. The CDR3 region has the DNA TGCAGCGTGTACCTTCCGGGACAGCGTGAAGCTTTCTTT.